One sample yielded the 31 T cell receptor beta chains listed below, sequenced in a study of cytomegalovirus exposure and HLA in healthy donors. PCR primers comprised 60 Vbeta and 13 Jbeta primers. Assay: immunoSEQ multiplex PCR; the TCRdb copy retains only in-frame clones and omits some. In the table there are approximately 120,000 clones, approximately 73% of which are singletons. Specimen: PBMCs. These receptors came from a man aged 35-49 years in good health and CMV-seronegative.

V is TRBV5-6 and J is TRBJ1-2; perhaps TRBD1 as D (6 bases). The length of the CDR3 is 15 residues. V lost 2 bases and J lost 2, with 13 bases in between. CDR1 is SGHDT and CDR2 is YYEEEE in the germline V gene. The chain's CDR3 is CASSFGGGGNYGYTF. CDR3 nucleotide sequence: TGTGCCAGCAGCTTCGGGGGAGGGGGGAACTATGGCTACACCTTC.

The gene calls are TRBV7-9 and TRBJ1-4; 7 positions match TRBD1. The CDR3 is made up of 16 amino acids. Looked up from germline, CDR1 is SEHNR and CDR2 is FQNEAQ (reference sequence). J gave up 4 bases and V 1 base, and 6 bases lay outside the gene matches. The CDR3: CASSLGRGAYNEKLFF. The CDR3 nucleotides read TGTGCCAGCAGCTTAGGCAGGGGGGCCTATAATGAAAAACTGTTTTTT.

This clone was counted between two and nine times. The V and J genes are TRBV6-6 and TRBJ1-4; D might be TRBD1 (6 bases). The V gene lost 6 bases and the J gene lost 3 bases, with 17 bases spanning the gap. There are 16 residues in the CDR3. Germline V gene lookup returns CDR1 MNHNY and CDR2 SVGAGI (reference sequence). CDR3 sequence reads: CASRDMTRTANEKLFF. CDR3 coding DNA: TGTGCCAGCAGAGACATGACGCGGACAGCTAATGAAAAACTGTTTTTT.

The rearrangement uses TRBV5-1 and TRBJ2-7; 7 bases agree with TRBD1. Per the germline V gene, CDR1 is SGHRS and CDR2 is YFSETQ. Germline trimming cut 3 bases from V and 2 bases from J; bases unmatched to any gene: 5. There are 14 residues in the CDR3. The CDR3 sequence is CASSSGQPAYEQYF. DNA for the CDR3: TGCGCCAGCAGCTCGGGACAGCCTGCCTACGAGCAGTACTTC.

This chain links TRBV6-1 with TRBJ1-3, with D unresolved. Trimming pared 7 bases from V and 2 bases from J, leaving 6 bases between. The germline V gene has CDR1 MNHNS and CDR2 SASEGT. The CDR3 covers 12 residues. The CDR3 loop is CASIGAGNTIYF. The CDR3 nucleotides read TGTGCCAGCATTGGAGCTGGAAACACCATATATTTT.

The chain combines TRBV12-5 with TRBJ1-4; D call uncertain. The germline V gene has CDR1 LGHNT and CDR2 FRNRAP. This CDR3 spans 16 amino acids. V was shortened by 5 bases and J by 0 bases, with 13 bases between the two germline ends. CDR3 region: CASGPLGGSTNEKLFF. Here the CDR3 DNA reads TGTGCTAGTGGTCCCCTCGGCGGGTCAACTAATGAAAAACTGTTTTTT.

The CDR3 region is CASSSGQGRYEQYF. Here the CDR3 DNA reads TGTGCCAGCAGTTCTGGACAGGGGCGCTACGAGCAGTACTTC. The rearrangement links TRBV2 to TRBJ2-7, with 9 nucleotides matching TRBD1. The CDR3 runs to 14 residues. The germline V gene encodes CDR1 SNHLY and CDR2 FYNNEI. Trimming cost V 5 bases and J 3 bases; bases outside gene matches: 5.

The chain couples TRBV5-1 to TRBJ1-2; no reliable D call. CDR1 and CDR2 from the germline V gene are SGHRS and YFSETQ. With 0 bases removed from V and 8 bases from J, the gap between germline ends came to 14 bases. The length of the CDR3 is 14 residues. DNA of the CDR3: TGCGCCAGCAGCTTGGCAAGCCCACCTACGGGCTACACCTTC. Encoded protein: CASSLASPPTGYTF.

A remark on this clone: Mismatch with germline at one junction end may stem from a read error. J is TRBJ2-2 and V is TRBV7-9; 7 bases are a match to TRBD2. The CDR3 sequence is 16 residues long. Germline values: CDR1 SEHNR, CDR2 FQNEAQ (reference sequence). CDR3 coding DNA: TGTTCCAGCAGCTCAATGTTCCAGGGAGGGACCGGGGAGCTGTTTTTT. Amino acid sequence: CSSSSMFQGGTGELFF.

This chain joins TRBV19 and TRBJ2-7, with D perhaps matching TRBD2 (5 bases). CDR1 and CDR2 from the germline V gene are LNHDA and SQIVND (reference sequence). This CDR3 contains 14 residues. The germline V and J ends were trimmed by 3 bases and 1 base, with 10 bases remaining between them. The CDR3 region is CASSIAGRSYEQYF. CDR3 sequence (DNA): TGTGCCAGTAGTATTGCGGGCAGGTCCTACGAGCAGTACTTC.

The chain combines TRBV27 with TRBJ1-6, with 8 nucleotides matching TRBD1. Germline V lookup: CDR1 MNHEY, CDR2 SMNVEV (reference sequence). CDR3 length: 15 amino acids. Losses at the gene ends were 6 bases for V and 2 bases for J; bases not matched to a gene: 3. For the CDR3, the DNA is TGTGCCAGCAGCTTGACAGGGGCCTATAATTCACCCCTCCACTTT. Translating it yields CASSLTGAYNSPLHF.

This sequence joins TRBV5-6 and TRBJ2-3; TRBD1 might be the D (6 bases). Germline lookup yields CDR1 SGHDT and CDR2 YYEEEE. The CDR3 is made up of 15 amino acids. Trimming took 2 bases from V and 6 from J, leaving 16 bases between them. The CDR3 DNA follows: TGTGCCAGCAGCTTTCAGGGGTATATAACGGATACGCAGTATTTT. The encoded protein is CASSFQGYITDTQYF.

The CDR3 nucleotides read TGCAGCACAAAAGCGGGGCTAAGCACAGATACGCAGTATTTT. Translated, it gives CSTKAGLSTDTQYF. The chain couples TRBV29-1 to TRBJ2-3; 7 bases map to TRBD2. Germline CDR1 SQVTM, CDR2 ANQGSEA. J was trimmed by 0 bases and V by 8 bases; bases with no gene match: 8. This CDR3 contains 14 residues.

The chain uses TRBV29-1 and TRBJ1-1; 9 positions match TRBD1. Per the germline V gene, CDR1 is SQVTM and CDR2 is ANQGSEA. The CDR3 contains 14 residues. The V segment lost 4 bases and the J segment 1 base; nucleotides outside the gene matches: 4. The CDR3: CSVVPQGANTEAFF. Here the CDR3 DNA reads TGCAGCGTTGTACCACAGGGGGCGAACACTGAAGCTTTCTTT. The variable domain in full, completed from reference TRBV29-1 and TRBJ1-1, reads SAVISQKPSRDICQRGTSLTIQCQVDSQVTMMFWYRQQPGQSLTLIATANQGSEATYESGFVIDKFPISRPNLTFSTLTVSNMSPEDSSIYLCSVVPQGANTEAFFGQGTRLTVV.

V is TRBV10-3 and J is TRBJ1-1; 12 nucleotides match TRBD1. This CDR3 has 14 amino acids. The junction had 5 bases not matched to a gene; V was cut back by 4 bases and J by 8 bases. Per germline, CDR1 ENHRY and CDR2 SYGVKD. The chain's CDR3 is CAISVGQGAEEAFF. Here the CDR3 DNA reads TGTGCCATCAGTGTGGGACAGGGGGCAGAAGAAGCTTTCTTT.

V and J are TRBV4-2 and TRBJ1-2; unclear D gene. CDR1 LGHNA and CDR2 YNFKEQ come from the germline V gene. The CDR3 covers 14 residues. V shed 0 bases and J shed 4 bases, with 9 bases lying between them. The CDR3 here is CASSQEGRSYGYTF. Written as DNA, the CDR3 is TGTGCCAGCAGCCAAGAGGGCAGAAGCTATGGCTACACCTTC.

For the CDR3, the DNA is TGTGCCAGCTCACCCGGGGCGGGATTACATACAGATACGCAGTATTTT. Translating it yields CASSPGAGLHTDTQYF. V gene TRBV18 combines with J gene TRBJ2-3; a possible D gene is TRBD2 (6 bases). The CDR3 loop spans 16 amino acids. Between the trimmed V and J ends, which lost 3 bases and 3 bases, there was a span of 16 bases. Looked up from germline, CDR1 is KGHSH and CDR2 is LQKENI.

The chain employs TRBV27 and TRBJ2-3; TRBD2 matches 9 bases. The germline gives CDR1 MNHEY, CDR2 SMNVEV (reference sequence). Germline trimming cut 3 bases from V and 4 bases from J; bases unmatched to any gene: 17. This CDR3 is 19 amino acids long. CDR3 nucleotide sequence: TGTGCCAGCAGTTTTTCGATCGGCGGGGGGGCTAGAGAGGCAGATACGCAGTATTTT. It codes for CASSFSIGGGAREADTQYF.

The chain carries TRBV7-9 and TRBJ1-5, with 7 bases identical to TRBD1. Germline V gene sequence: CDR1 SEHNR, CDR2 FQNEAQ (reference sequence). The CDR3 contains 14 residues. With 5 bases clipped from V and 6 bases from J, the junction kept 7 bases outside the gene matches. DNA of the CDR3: TGTGCCAGCAGCCGTACAGGGGTCGGTCAGCCCCAGCATTTT. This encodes CASSRTGVGQPQHF.

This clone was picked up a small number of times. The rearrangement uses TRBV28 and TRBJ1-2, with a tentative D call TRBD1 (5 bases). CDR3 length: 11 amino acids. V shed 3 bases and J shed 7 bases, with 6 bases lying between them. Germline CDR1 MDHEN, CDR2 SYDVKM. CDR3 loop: CASSLGGGYTF. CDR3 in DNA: TGTGCCAGCAGTTTGGGGGGTGGCTACACCTTC.

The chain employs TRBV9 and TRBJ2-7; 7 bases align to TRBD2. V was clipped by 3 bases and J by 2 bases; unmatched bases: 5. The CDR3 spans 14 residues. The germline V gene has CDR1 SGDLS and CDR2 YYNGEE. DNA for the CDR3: TGTGCCAGCAGCGCCCGGGACTACACCTACGAGCAGTACTTC. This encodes CASSARDYTYEQYF.

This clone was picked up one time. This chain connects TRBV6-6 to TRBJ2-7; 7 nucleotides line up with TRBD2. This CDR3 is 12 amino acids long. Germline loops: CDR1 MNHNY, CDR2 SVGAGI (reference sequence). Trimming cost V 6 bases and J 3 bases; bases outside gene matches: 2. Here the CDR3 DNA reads TGTGCCAGCAGGCCGGGGGGCTACGAGCAGTACTTC. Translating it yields CASRPGGYEQYF.

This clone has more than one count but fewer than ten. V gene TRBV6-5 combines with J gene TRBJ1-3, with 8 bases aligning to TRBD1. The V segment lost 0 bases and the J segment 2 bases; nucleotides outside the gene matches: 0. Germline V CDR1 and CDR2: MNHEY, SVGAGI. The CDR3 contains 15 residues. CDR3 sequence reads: CASSYSTGAGNTIYF. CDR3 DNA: TGTGCCAGCAGTTACTCGACAGGGGCTGGAAACACCATATATTTT.

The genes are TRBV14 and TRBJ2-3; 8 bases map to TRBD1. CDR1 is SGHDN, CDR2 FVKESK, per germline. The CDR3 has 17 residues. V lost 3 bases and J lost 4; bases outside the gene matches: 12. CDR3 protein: CASSQKDRDFPPDTQYF. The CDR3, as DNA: TGTGCCAGCAGCCAGAAGGACAGGGATTTTCCCCCAGATACGCAGTATTTT.

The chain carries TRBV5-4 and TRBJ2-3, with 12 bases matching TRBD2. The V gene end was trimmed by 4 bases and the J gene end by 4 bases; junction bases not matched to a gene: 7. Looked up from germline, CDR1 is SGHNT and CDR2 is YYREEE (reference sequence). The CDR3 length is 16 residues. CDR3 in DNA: TGTGCCAGCAGCGCTGCTAGCGGGGGGGCCCCAGATACGCAGTATTTT. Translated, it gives CASSAASGGAPDTQYF. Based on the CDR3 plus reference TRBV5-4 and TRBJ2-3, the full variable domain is ETGVTQSPTHLIKTRGQQVTLRCSSQSGHNTVSWYQQALGQGPQFIFQYYREEENGRGNFPPRFSGLQFPNYSSELNVNALELDDSALYLCASSAASGGAPDTQYFGPGTRLTVL.

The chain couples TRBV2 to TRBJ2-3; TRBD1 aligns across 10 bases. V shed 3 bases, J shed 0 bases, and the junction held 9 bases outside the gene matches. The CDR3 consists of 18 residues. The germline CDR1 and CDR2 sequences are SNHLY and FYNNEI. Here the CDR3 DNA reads TGTGCCAGCAGTGATGTCCGGGACAGGGGTGCTAGCACAGATACGCAGTATTTT. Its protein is CASSDVRDRGASTDTQYF.

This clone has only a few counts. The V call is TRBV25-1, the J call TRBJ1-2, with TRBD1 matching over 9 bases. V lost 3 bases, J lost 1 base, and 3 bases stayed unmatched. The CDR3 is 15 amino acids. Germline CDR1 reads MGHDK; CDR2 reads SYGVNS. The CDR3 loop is CASSESDRGNYGYTF. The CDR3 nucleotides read TGTGCCAGCAGTGAGTCGGACAGGGGTAACTATGGCTACACCTTC.

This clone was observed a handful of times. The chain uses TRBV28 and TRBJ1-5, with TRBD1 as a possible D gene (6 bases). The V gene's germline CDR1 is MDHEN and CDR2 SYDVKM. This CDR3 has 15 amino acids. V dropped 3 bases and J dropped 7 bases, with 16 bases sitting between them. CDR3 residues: CASSLGGGGGQPQHF. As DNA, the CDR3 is TGTGCCAGCAGTTTGGGGGGCGGGGGTGGGCAGCCCCAGCATTTT.

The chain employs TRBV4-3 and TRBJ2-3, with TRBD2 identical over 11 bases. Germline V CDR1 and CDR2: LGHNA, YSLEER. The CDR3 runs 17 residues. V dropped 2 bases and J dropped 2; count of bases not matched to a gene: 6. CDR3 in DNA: TGCGCCAGCAGCCAAATCGGGACTAGCGGACCCACAGATACGCAGTATTTT. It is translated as CASSQIGTSGPTDTQYF.

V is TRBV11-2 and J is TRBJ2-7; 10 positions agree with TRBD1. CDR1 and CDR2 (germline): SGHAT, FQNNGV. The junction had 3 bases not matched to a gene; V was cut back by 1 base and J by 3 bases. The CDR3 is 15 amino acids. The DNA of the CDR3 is TGTGCCAGCAGCTTAGCCGGGACAGGGGACTACGAGCAGTACTTC. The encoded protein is CASSLAGTGDYEQYF.

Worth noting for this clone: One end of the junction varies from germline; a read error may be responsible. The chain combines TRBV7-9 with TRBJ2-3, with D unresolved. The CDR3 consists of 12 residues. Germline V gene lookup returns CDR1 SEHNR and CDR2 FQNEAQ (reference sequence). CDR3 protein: CSSSFGTDTQYF. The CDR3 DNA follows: TGTTCCAGCAGCTTCGGCACAGATACGCAGTATTTT.